What follows describes a single T cell receptor beta chain. Original handling: Amplification of reference gene primers was used by the study to estimate nucleated cell counts. The protocol was immunoSEQ multiplex PCR, while the TCRdb copy is restricted to in-frame clones and leaves out a portion. For V, J and clone size, that table is used; D and trimming come from the DNA. The table includes approximately 170,000 clones, around 80% detected once. These data come from a study of blood T cell repertoires in COVID-19. Background on the study: The cDNA or gDNA used as material had been derived from T cells, B-cell-depleted T cells, or PBMCs.

This CDR3 spans 14 amino acids. The V gene's germline CDR1 is SGHTA and CDR2 FQGNSA. The V and J ends lost 2 bases and 5 bases respectively, with 12 bases between them. The gene calls are TRBV7-2 and TRBJ2-5, with D possibly matching TRBD2 (5 bases). The sample comprised PBMCs or T cells enriched from blood (not recorded which). The receptor was derived from a man aged 45 to 65 who had recovered from COVID-19. The CDR3, as DNA: TGTGCCAGCAGCTTACGGGGTAGGGAGGAGACCCAGTACTTC. This sequence encodes CASSLRGREETQYF.